A single sample is the source of the 12 T cell receptor beta chains below, sequenced in a study of T cell responses to AZD1222 COVID-19 vaccine. Data came from immunoSEQ multiplex PCR; TCRdb stores just in-frame clones and leaves some out. This sample has around 160,000 clones, with around 89% found just once. The sample here was peripheral blood, taken on day 0 of AZD1222 vaccination. These receptors were taken from an adult in good health.

The chain recombines TRBV9 with TRBJ2-3; possible D gene TRBD1, 6 bases. Trimming shortened V by 3 bases and J by 0 bases, and 26 bases separated the two germline ends. The germline gives CDR1 SGDLS, CDR2 YYNGEE. CDR3 length equals 20 residues. The CDR3 region is CASSEGVGQMELLSTDTQYF. CDR3 sequence (DNA): TGTGCCAGCAGCGAGGGGGTAGGGCAGATGGAACTCCTCAGCACAGATACGCAGTATTTT.

This clone was detected only a few times. V is TRBV12-5 and J is TRBJ2-3; TRBD2 aligns across 9 bases. CDR1 and CDR2 (germline): LGHNT, FRNRAP. This CDR3 region has 16 residues. Losses at the gene ends were 1 base for V and 0 bases for J; bases not matched to a gene: 2. CDR3 in DNA: TGTGCTAGTGGTTTGGGACTAGCGGCTAGCACAGATACGCAGTATTTT. This encodes CASGLGLAASTDTQYF.

The chain couples TRBV7-9 to TRBJ1-1, with D perhaps TRBD1 (5 bases). The CDR3 is made up of 14 amino acids. Trimming removed 1 base from V and 11 bases from J, with 17 bases in between. The germline gives CDR1 SEHNR, CDR2 FQNEAQ (reference sequence). CDR3 sequence: CASSLVEGPFGAFF. The CDR3 nucleotides are TGTGCCAGCAGCTTAGTCGAGGGGCCCTTTGGGGCTTTCTTT.

This chain links TRBV6-5 with TRBJ2-2, with 9 bases fitting TRBD1. The CDR3 spans 14 residues. Germline values: CDR1 MNHEY, CDR2 SVGAGI. The V segment lost 6 bases and the J segment 5 bases; nucleotides outside the gene matches: 4. Here the CDR3 reads CASSRTGVTGELFF. The CDR3 bases are TGTGCCAGCAGCCGGACAGGGGTAACCGGGGAGCTGTTTTTT.

The V and J genes are TRBV28 and TRBJ2-7; either TRBD1 or TRBD2 may fit D (5 bases each). The V end lost 4 bases, the J end lost 2 bases, and 12 bases lay between the germline ends. Per germline, CDR1 MDHEN and CDR2 SYDVKM. The CDR3 loop spans 14 amino acids. The CDR3: CASSSPGPPYEQYF. CDR3 bases: TGTGCCAGCAGTTCGCCGGGACCACCCTACGAGCAGTACTTC. The full variable domain, rest sourced from reference TRBV28 and TRBJ2-7, is DVKVTQSSRYLVKRTGEKVFLECVQDMDHENMFWYRQDPGLGLRLIYFSYDVKMKEKGDIPEGYSVSREKKERFSLILESASTNQTSMYLCASSSPGPPYEQYFGPGTRLTVT.

CDR3 DNA: TGTGCCAGCAGCTTTACGGGGATCCCTGGAAACACCATATATTTT. Its translation is CASSFTGIPGNTIYF. The genes are TRBV7-2 and TRBJ1-3; D is unclear. The CDR3 has 15 residues. Germline V CDR1 and CDR2: SGHTA, FQGNSA. The V end lost 3 bases, the J end lost 2 bases, and 11 bases lay between the germline ends.

V usage is TRBV2 and J usage is TRBJ2-7, with TRBD1 identical over 7 bases. The V gene end was trimmed by 0 bases and the J gene end by 6 bases; junction bases not matched to a gene: 5. CDR1 and CDR2 from the germline V gene are SNHLY and FYNNEI. The CDR3 covers 14 residues. Here the CDR3 reads CASSEAQGVREQYF. The CDR3 DNA follows: TGTGCCAGCAGTGAAGCGCAGGGGGTGCGCGAGCAGTACTTC. Based on the CDR3 plus reference TRBV2 and TRBJ2-7, the full variable domain is EPEVTQTPSHQVTQMGQEVILRCVPISNHLYFYWYRQILGQKVEFLVSFYNNEISEKSEIFDDQFSVERPDGSNFTLKIRSTKLEDSAMYFCASSEAQGVREQYFGPGTRLTVT.

The chain has TRBV4-2 and TRBJ2-7; D perhaps matches TRBD2 (6 bases). Germline V gives CDR1 LGHNA, CDR2 YNFKEQ. V shed 4 bases and J shed 2 bases, with 15 bases lying between them. The CDR3 is 15 residues long. CDR3 loop: CASSLRLESAYEQYF. The DNA of the CDR3 is TGTGCCAGCAGCCTCAGACTAGAATCTGCCTACGAGCAGTACTTC.

V and J are TRBV5-5 and TRBJ1-1; the D is unclear. The CDR3 is made up of 14 amino acids. V was clipped by 0 bases and J by 7 bases, with 13 bases between them. Germline values: CDR1 SGHKS, CDR2 YYEKEE (reference sequence). CDR3: CASSLAWFRSEAFF. The CDR3 bases are TGTGCCAGCAGCTTGGCATGGTTTAGAAGTGAAGCTTTCTTT.

The rearrangement uses TRBV24-1 and TRBJ2-3, with 8 bases fitting TRBD1. The CDR3 sequence is 15 residues long. Trimming cost V 3 bases and J 2 bases; bases outside gene matches: 3. From germline, CDR1 is KGHDR and CDR2 SFDVKD. The CDR3 protein is CATSDPDRDTDTQYF. The CDR3 DNA sequence: TGTGCCACCAGTGATCCGGACAGGGACACAGATACGCAGTATTTT.

This clone has a single count. V usage is TRBV7-9 and J usage is TRBJ1-2, with a possible D match to TRBD1 (6 bases). V lost 5 bases and J lost 2, with 9 bases in between. The CDR3 contains 13 residues. Germline CDR1 SEHNR, CDR2 FQNEAQ (reference sequence). CDR3 amino acids: CASSRTVNYGYTF. The CDR3 coding sequence is TGTGCCAGCAGCCGGACAGTGAACTATGGCTACACCTTC.

The chain links TRBV29-1 to TRBJ2-1; the D gene is possibly TRBD1 (6 bases). Germline CDR1 and CDR2: SQVTM and ANQGSEA. This CDR3 comprises 11 residues. V shed 7 bases and J shed 3 bases, with 7 bases lying between them. The CDR3 nucleotides read TGCAGCGGGACAGTCTACAATGAGCAGTTCTTC. Translated: CSGTVYNEQFF.